This is a list of T cell receptor beta chains from one sample in a study of shared clonotypes between healthy human individuals. Produced via immunoSEQ multiplex PCR; TCRdb's table is partial and in-frame only. Of about 560,000 clones listed, around 78% are singletons. Sequenced input: PBMCs. Receptors originate from a woman between 35 and 50 years old in good health. Some clones in this sample may be carry-over from other donors' samples. Each CDR3 is given with its conserved first and last residue. D genes are given only for firm matches. Size is stated for part of the rows, as once, few or many counts, or as a class when the clone is expanded.

v_gene	j_gene	d_gene	abundance	CDR3nt	CDR3aa
TRBV30	TRBJ1-1	.	.	TGTGCCTGGAGCGGACAGCTGACTGAAGCTTTCTTT	CAWSGQLTEAFF
TRBV7-3	TRBJ2-1	TRBD2	.	TGTGCCAGCAGCTTAACTGCTAGCGGGGCTGAGCAGTTCTTC	CASSLTASGAEQFF
TRBV14	TRBJ1-4	.	.	TGTGCCAGCAGCCAAGATGGGTTGAGAAATGAAAAACTGTTTTTT	CASSQDGLRNEKLFF
TRBV10-3	TRBJ2-1	.	.	TGTGCCATCAGTGCGGGGGCCGGAAGCTCCTACAATGAGCAGTTCTTC	CAISAGAGSSYNEQFF
TRBV7-2	TRBJ2-5	TRBD2	.	TGTGCCAGCAGCTTAGTAGCGGGGAACCAAGAGACCCAGTACTTC	CASSLVAGNQETQYF
TRBV6-5	TRBJ1-3	.	once	TGTGCCAGCACCCCCCAAGGCTCTGGAAACACCATATATTTT	CASTPQGSGNTIYF
TRBV5-5	TRBJ1-4	.	.	TGTGCCAGCAGCTTAGGGCCGGAAGATAATGAAAAACTGTTTTTT	CASSLGPEDNEKLFF
TRBV29-1	TRBJ2-1	TRBD2	.	TGCAGCGTTTCCCTAGCGGGGTCATACAATGAGCAGTTCTTC	CSVSLAGSYNEQFF
TRBV18	TRBJ1-1	.	.	TGTGCCAGCTCACCACCGGGGTCAGGCGGTACTGAAGCTTTCTTT	CASSPPGSGGTEAFF
TRBV5-1	TRBJ2-2	.	.	TGCGCCAGCAGCAGGGGTCCCGGGGAGCTGTTTTTT	CASSRGPGELFF
TRBV19	TRBJ2-5	TRBD1	.	TGTGCCAGTAGTACCCACAGGGGACAAGAGACCCAGTACTTC	CASSTHRGQETQYF
TRBV11-2	TRBJ1-1	.	few	TGTGCCAGCAGCTTTGTTCAAACTGAAGCTTTCTTT	CASSFVQTEAFF
TRBV18	TRBJ2-2	TRBD1	.	TGTGCCAGCTCGTTCCAGGCGCAGGGGGCCGGGGAGCTGTTTTTT	CASSFQAQGAGELFF
TRBV28	TRBJ1-2	.	.	TGTGCCAGCACTCTAGGATTTCGGGGGGCACCTTCGGGCTATGGCTACACCTTC	CASTLGFRGAPSGYGYTF